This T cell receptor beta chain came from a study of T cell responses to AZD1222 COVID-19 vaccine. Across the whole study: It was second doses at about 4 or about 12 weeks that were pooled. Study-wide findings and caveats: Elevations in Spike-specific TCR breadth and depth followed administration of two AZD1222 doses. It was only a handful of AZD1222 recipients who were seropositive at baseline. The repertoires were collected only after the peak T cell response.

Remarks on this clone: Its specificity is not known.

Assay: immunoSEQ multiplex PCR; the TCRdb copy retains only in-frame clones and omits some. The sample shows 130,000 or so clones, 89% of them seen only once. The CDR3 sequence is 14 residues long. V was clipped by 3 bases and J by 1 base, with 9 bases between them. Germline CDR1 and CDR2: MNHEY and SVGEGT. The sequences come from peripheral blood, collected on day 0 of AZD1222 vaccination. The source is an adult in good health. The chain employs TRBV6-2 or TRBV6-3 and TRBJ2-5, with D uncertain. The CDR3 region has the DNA TGTGCCAGCAGTTATAGGGAACCCCAAGAGACCCAGTACTTC. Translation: CASSYREPQETQYF.